These T cell receptor beta chains were read from a single sample in a study of T-cell memory formation after mild COVID-19. TCRdb reprocessed the 5' RACE reads with MiXCR, giving one entry per CDR3 protein. Of hundreds of thousands of distinct CDR3 sequences in the sample, around 20% were seen once. The sequenced sample was PBMCs or a T cell subset sorted from them (not recorded which). These receptors all come from a man aged 18 to 35 who had mild COVID-19 (a few samples of this study predate the infection). Cell type and time point are not known. The CDR3 runs from the conserved cysteine through the conserved F or W. Each record gives: V gene, clone size, D gene, J gene, CDR3 protein, CDR3 DNA. The D gene is left open where the match is weak. Expanded clones are given a class, and other clones once, few, many or no size at all.

V: TRBV18
size: few
D: NA
J: TRBJ2-5
CDR3: CASSPGGSETQYF
DNA: TGTGCCAGCTCACCGGGGGGCAGCGAGACCCAGTACTTC

V: TRBV10-3
size: NA
D: NA
J: TRBJ1-6
CDR3: CAISESVDSYNSPLHF
DNA: TGTGCCATCAGTGAGTCGGTAGACTCCTATAATTCACCCCTCCACTTT

V: TRBV29-1
size: NA
D: TRBD1
J: TRBJ2-3
CDR3: CSVAGTGGTDTQYF
DNA: TGCAGCGTTGCTGGGACAGGGGGTACAGATACGCAGTATTTT

V: TRBV25-1
size: many
D: TRBD1
J: TRBJ1-5
CDR3: CASSPGQGGQPQHF
DNA: TGTGCCAGCAGCCCGGGACAGGGTGGTCAGCCCCAGCATTTT

V: TRBV7-9
size: many
D: NA
J: TRBJ1-5
CDR3: CASSLGQDHQPQHF
DNA: TGTGCCAGCAGCTTAGGGCAGGACCATCAGCCCCAGCATTTT

V: TRBV7-3
size: many
D: NA
J: TRBJ2-5
CDR3: CASSLRGQETQYF
DNA: TGTGCCAGCAGCTTACGGGGGCAAGAGACCCAGTACTTC

V: TRBV3-1
size: many
D: NA
J: TRBJ2-7
CDR3: CASSQDPGSSYEQYF
DNA: TGTGCCAGCAGCCAAGATCCGGGTAGCTCCTACGAGCAGTACTTC

V: TRBV5-6
size: NA
D: TRBD2
J: TRBJ2-5
CDR3: CASSLLGLAGRQETQYF
DNA: TGTGCCAGCAGCCTGCTGGGTCTAGCGGGGCGTCAAGAGACCCAGTACTTC

V: TRBV30
size: NA
D: NA
J: TRBJ1-5
CDR3: CAWSHRGAEPQHF
DNA: TGTGCCTGGAGTCATAGGGGGGCTGAGCCCCAGCATTTT

V: TRBV15
size: NA
D: TRBD1
J: TRBJ2-1
CDR3: CATSRAGTAYNEQFF
DNA: TGTGCCACCAGCAGAGCCGGGACAGCCTACAATGAGCAGTTCTTC

V: TRBV6-2/TRBV6-3
size: few
D: TRBD1
J: TRBJ2-7
CDR3: CASSWGQPYEQYF
DNA: TGTGCCAGCAGTTGGGGACAGCCCTACGAGCAGTACTTC

V: TRBV5-6
size: NA
D: NA
J: TRBJ1-6
CDR3: CASSLRGPYNSPLHF
DNA: TGTGCCAGCAGCTTGCGGGGGCCCTATAATTCACCCCTCCACTTT

V: TRBV5-1
size: many
D: NA
J: TRBJ1-1
CDR3: CASSLSVRLNTEAFF
DNA: TGCGCCAGCAGCTTGTCGGTAAGACTGAACACTGAAGCTTTCTTT

V: TRBV11-2
size: NA
D: NA
J: TRBJ1-5
CDR3: CASSRGLTLNQPQHF
DNA: TGTGCCAGCAGCCGTGGGTTAACTCTCAATCAGCCCCAGCATTTT

V: TRBV4-3
size: NA
D: TRBD2
J: TRBJ2-2
CDR3: CASSPRRLAPGELFF
DNA: TGCGCCAGCAGCCCCCGGCGACTAGCGCCCGGGGAGCTGTTTTTT

V: TRBV7-2
size: NA
D: NA
J: TRBJ2-5
CDR3: CASSPGSTYQETQYF
DNA: TGTGCCAGCTCCCCTGGCTCCACGTACCAAGAGACCCAGTACTTC

V: TRBV5-1
size: NA
D: NA
J: TRBJ1-2
CDR3: CASSGSGRGNYGYTF
DNA: TGCGCCAGCAGCGGTAGTGGAAGGGGCAACTATGGCTACACCTTC

V: TRBV27
size: few
D: NA
J: TRBJ1-2
CDR3: CASSFYPRGAISGYTF
DNA: TGTGCCAGCAGTTTCTACCCTCGTGGGGCGATTAGTGGCTACACCTTC

V: TRBV11-2
size: NA
D: NA
J: TRBJ2-3
CDR3: CASSLDPTSTDTQYF
DNA: TGTGCCAGCAGCTTAGATCCAACAAGCACAGATACGCAGTATTTT

V: TRBV7-2
size: NA
D: TRBD1
J: TRBJ2-2
CDR3: CASSLVDRENTGELFF
DNA: TGTGCCAGCAGCTTAGTGGACAGGGAGAACACCGGGGAGCTGTTTTTT